Each of the 8 T cell receptor beta chains below was sequenced from the same sample in a study of shared clonotypes between healthy human individuals. Clones were read by immunoSEQ multiplex PCR, and TCRdb kept only the in-frame ones, dropping some. This sample has over a million clones, with roughly 95% found just once. Material for sequencing was naive CD4+ T cells sorted from blood. Subset specified: CD45RA+ positively selected. These receptors were obtained from a man in his thirties or forties in good health.

This chain joins TRBV5-5 and TRBJ2-1; 7 bases agree with TRBD1. The J segment lost 3 bases and the V segment lost 3 bases, leaving 6 bases of the junction unmatched. Per the germline V gene, CDR1 is SGHKS and CDR2 is YYEKEE (reference sequence). CDR3 size: 15 residues. This CDR3 reads CASSSSGGNYNEQFF. CDR3 nucleotide sequence: TGTGCCAGCAGCTCTTCAGGGGGTAACTACAATGAGCAGTTCTTC.

The J gene is TRBJ2-2, the V gene TRBV28; tentative D call: TRBD1 (5 bases). The CDR3 runs to 15 residues. Germline lookup yields CDR1 MDHEN and CDR2 SYDVKM. V lost 3 bases and J 3 bases, leaving 11 bases between the germline ends. Here the CDR3 reads CASSFPAGYTGELFF. CDR3 in DNA: TGTGCCAGCAGTTTCCCGGCAGGGTACACCGGGGAGCTGTTTTTT.

The rearrangement joins TRBV6-6 to TRBJ2-2, with 7 bases matching TRBD1. V shed 6 bases, J shed 7 bases, and the junction held 8 bases outside the gene matches. This CDR3 contains 14 residues. From germline, CDR1 is MNHNY and CDR2 SVGAGI (reference sequence). Here the CDR3 reads CASSDGQVGGELFF. The CDR3 DNA reads TGTGCCAGCAGCGATGGACAGGTCGGCGGGGAGCTGTTTTTT.

This clone appeared a single time. Other DNA sequences in the sample encode the same CDR3. The CDR3 here is CASSVGAGNQPQHF. The DNA of the CDR3 is TGTGCCAGCAGCGTAGGGGCAGGCAATCAGCCCCAGCATTTT. The chain links TRBV9 to TRBJ1-5; D is unclear. Trimming removed 0 bases from V and 2 bases from J, with 6 bases in between. Looked up from germline, CDR1 is SGDLS and CDR2 is YYNGEE. The CDR3 is 14 residues long.

A single count supports this clone. The V gene is TRBV25-1, the J gene TRBJ2-1; D is possibly TRBD2 (5 bases). Germline V lookup: CDR1 MGHDK, CDR2 SYGVNS. The CDR3 spans 14 residues. V was clipped by 1 base and J by 9 bases, with 13 bases between them. The CDR3 bases are TGTGCCAGCAGTGAATTGCGGCTAGCTAGTGAGCAGTTCTTC. Its protein product is CASSELRLASEQFF.

The chain is built from TRBV5-1 and TRBJ2-1; 12 bases align to TRBD2. J gave up 2 bases and V 3 bases, and 3 bases lay outside the gene matches. Looked up from germline, CDR1 is SGHRS and CDR2 is YFSETQ. CDR3 length equals 16 residues. This CDR3 is CASSYGLAGTYNEQFF. The CDR3 DNA is TGCGCCAGCAGCTATGGACTAGCGGGGACCTACAATGAGCAGTTCTTC.

The chain uses TRBV6-1 and TRBJ2-3, with D possibly TRBD2 on 7 matching bases. This CDR3 has 14 residues. Germline CDR1 MNHNS, CDR2 SASEGT. Trimming cost V 6 bases and J 1 base, with 11 bases left between them. The CDR3 DNA reads TGTGCCAGCAGGAAAGGGGGGGGCACAGATACGCAGTATTTT. It codes for CASRKGGGTDTQYF.

The chain has TRBV6-6 and TRBJ1-2; possible D gene TRBD1, 6 bases. The length of the CDR3 is 13 residues. Trimming took off 5 bases at V and 2 bases at J, with 9 bases between the two ends. Per germline, CDR1 MNHNY and CDR2 SVGAGI (reference sequence). CDR3 nucleotides: TGTGCCAGCAGTCGGACAGCGAACTATGGCTACACCTTC. This gives the protein CASSRTANYGYTF.